The table lists the clone carrying this T cell receptor (beta chain) with a few counts. Its specificity is unknown. TCRdb redid the calling of the reads with MiXCR, one entry per CDR3 protein. Of about 220,000 distinct CDR3 sequences in the sample, approximately 40% were seen once. This sample is drawn from a study of T cell repertoires in cytomegalovirus infection. Background on the study: The study used recently identified HLA-C-restricted and well-studied HLA-B-restricted CMV epitopes. Indications came from public TCR beta signatures; they pointed to CMV infection and to a matching HLA type.

The V gene lost 5 bases and the J gene lost 3 bases, with 17 bases spanning the gap. Germline values: CDR1 DFQATT, CDR2 SNEGSKA (reference sequence). This CDR3 has 14 residues. The study's findings and limits: Clonotype analysis showed dominance of the ex vivo response by HLA-C-restricted CMV-specific TCR beta clonotypes. Cumulative public TCR beta family frequency identified carriers of CMV plus the relevant HLA.

The material was CD8+ T cells from cultured PBMCs, obtained from culture after CMV antigen stimulation. The clonotype originates from a human donor in good health (CMV status not recorded). Some clones in this sample may be carry-over from other donors' samples. The chain carries TRBV20-1 and TRBJ2-7, with D possibly matching TRBD2 (5 bases). The CDR3 DNA is TGCAGTGCTGCGGAGGCAACGGCGGGCTACGAGCAGTACTTC. Encoded protein: CSAAEATAGYEQYF.